The following is a T cell receptor beta chain sequence with its context. Germline loops: CDR1 MNHEY, CDR2 SVGAGI. Trimming shortened V by 2 bases and J by 5 bases, and 12 bases separated the two germline ends. CDR3 length: 14 amino acids. TCRdb's table, derived via immunoSEQ multiplex PCR, lists solely in-frame clones and lacks some. The sample carries some 2,100,000 clones, 95% recorded once. This entry is derived from a study of shared clonotypes between healthy human individuals. The receptor's source is a man aged 18 to 30 in good health. Sequencing was performed on naive CD4+ T cells sorted from blood. This sample's subset: CD45RA+ positively selected. The V call is TRBV6-5, the J call TRBJ1-2; D gene unclear. CDR3 in amino acids: CASSYAGPPYGYTF. Here the CDR3 DNA reads TGTGCCAGCAGTTACGCAGGACCACCTTATGGCTACACCTTC.